This T cell receptor (beta chain) was captured in a study of beta chain features in type 1 diabetes (dated by TCRdb to 2016 to 2019). For the study in its entirety: Patients and healthy donors did not differ in mean age, gender distribution, total cell number or subset yield. The study compared TCRB repertoires of sorted circulating CD4+ T cell subsets between recently diagnosed type 1 diabetes patients and matched healthy donors. Regulatory and stem cell-like memory subsets were isolated from only 8 patients and about eight healthy donors, whereas naive and central memory subsets came from all 28 donors. A total of over 95,000,000 sorted cells were examined across all samples, and RNA yield correlated strongly with the number of cells per subset.

From each donor, a single peripheral blood sample of about 110 mL on average was drawn into heparinised tubes. Using a panel that included CD45RO, CCR7, CD25, CD127, CD95 and CD27, naive, central memory, regulatory and stem cell-like memory CD4+ T cells were sorted on a BD FACSAria II. All sorted populations exceeded 95% purity. Right away, PBMCs were isolated by Lymphoprep density gradient centrifugation and were stained directly, with no culture step. To minimize batch effects, samples were stained and sorted in pairs, one healthy donor with one patient per experiment. Remarks on this clone: Its antigen target is currently unknown. Base qualities are not recorded, but no much larger clone differs from it by a single base.

Study-level results and caveats: Sequencing cDNA rather than genomic DNA could over-represent highly expressing activated cells, although activation and CD3 levels did not differ between groups. Naive, central memory and regulatory TCRB repertoires appeared more similar among patients than among healthy donors. A moderate but significant shortening of TCRB CDR3 length was observed in type 1 diabetes patients in all four CD4+ subsets. Only small numbers of individuals were included in the HLA sub-analyses, which left unresolved whether HLA type had any influence on TCRB rearrangement. Shorter templates might have been favored by PCR, but patient and control samples were amplified and corrected together, so both groups would have been affected equally by any skew. Fewer insertions and more nucleotide deletions at VDJ recombination sites were observed in patients with type 1 diabetes, implying thymic rearrangement abnormalities.

All of the isolated RNA was reverse transcribed with the High Capacity cDNA Reverse Transcription Kit, so expressed TCRB transcripts were sequenced. Deep immunoSEQ sequencing was performed on naive, central memory and regulatory T cell samples, with an average of about 3.6 million total reads per sample. Sorted cells were lysed in RLT buffer, and RNA was extracted using DNase-treated RNeasy Micro or Mini kits according to cell number. Each cell subset was processed separately to prevent cross-contamination, with patient and healthy donor samples processed together. The immunoSEQ multiplex PCR was used to amplify TCRB sequences from cDNA, generating 87-bp fragments that spanned the CDR3 region. Amplicons were sequenced on the Illumina HiSeq platform. As for how the authors treated the data: Synthetic template baselines were used to correct PCR bias computationally, reads within Hamming distance 2 were collapsed, and singletons that could not be merged were discarded. Reads were aligned to IMGT to assign V, D and J genes, CDR3 length, and insertions or deletions at six rearrangement sites. Within each subset, clonotype counts were normalized to the number of sorted cells before true diversity and Gini coefficients were calculated with the tcR R package. The overlap coefficient, calculated on TCRB nucleotide sequences, was used to measure repertoire sharing. As a proxy for the pre-selection repertoire, out-of-frame TCRB sequences from naive cells were analyzed. In its TCRdb copy, this immuneACCESS table keeps in-frame sequences only and misses some clones. Where compared with another copy, unresolved V genes explain less than half of these, and the others have no known cause. The V and J calls and the clone size are those of that table, but D and trimming were determined from the DNA. Here the sample has about 280,000 clones; around 16% occur a single time. In total, the top ten clones hold around 0.015% of the sample.

The sequenced sample consisted of naive CD4+ T cells from blood. In light of the paper, this sample's cell subset or site label describes: true naive CD4+ T cells. This clonotype was obtained from a man younger than 35 with type 1 diabetes.

The DNA reads as follows: TGCGCCAGCAGCTTGGTGGCAGGGGTCGTTTATGGCTACACCTTC. Its coded protein is CASSLVAGVVYGYTF. Recombination linked TRBV5-1 to TRBJ1-2; the D gene is possibly TRBD1, with 6 bases matching. From the cysteine up to the phenylalanine, the CDR3 has a length of 15 residues. Only the CDR3 portion is preserved as DNA: 45 bases, with reading frame beginning at the first base. The junction carries 14 bases between V and J, which are trimmed by 0 bases and 5 bases respectively. As encoded in the germline V gene, CDR1 is SGHRS while CDR2 is YFSETQ. Reference TRBV5-1 and TRBJ1-2 proteins supply the regions before and after the CDR3; the full variable domain is: KAGVTQTPRYLIKTRGQQVTLSCSPISGHRSVSWYQQTPGQGLQFLFEYFSETQRNKGNFPGRFSGRQFSNSRSEMNVSTLELGDSALYLCASSLVAGVVYGYTFGSGTRLTVV.